This T cell receptor beta chain was identified during a study of CD8+ T cells in alopecia areata. Indicated treatment: oral pan-JAK inhibitor, 5-10 mg twice daily. The authors extracted RNA and reverse transcribed it into cDNA as the sequencing template. TCRdb keeps only in-frame clones here, not all; method: immunoSEQ multiplex PCR. The table lists fewer than 250,000 clones, roughly three fifths of them singletons. Germline loops: CDR1 GTSNPN, CDR2 SVGIG (reference sequence). The CDR3 is 13 residues long. V dropped 4 bases and J dropped 8 bases, with 14 bases sitting between them. The sample here was CD4+ T cells sorted from blood, taken at week 4, from a patient treated with tofacitinib. This TCR came from a human donor with alopecia areata. The chain joins TRBV30 to TRBJ1-4; D uncertain. In nucleotides, the CDR3 is TGTGCCTGGAAAGGGTACCCCGTAGAAAAACTGTTTTTT. Translated, it gives CAWKGYPVEKLFF.